This passage covers 10 T cell receptor beta chains from one sample sequenced in a study of shared clonotypes between healthy human individuals. CD45RO-negative, CCR7-positively selected cells formed the naive CD8 fraction, excluding terminally differentiated effector memory CD45RA+ cells. Libraries were prepared by immunoSEQ multiplex PCR; TCRdb keeps only in-frame clonotypes and omits some of them. The top ten hold more than 0.9% of the sample, which has under 2,000,000 clones, around 96% seen once. Input material: naive CD8+ T cells sorted from blood. The receptors shown here come from a man aged 18 to 29 in good health.

This clone was observed once. The V and J genes are TRBV2 and TRBJ1-1, with D possibly matching TRBD1 (6 bases). The germline V gene has CDR1 SNHLY and CDR2 FYNNEI. Trimming pared 3 bases from V and 0 bases from J, leaving 11 bases between. This CDR3 has 15 amino acids. CDR3 sequence (DNA): TGTGCCAGCAGTGACGCGGACAGCCTGAACACTGAAGCTTTCTTT. This sequence encodes CASSDADSLNTEAFF.

As for this clone: Other DNA sequences from this sample encode an identical CDR3 as well. The chain combines TRBV9 with TRBJ2-1; D not certain. The CDR3 totals 13 residues. V lost 0 bases, J lost 4 bases, and 5 bases lay in between. The germline V gene encodes CDR1 SGDLS and CDR2 YYNGEE. The CDR3 here is CASSVAVYNEQFF. The CDR3 DNA reads as TGTGCCAGCAGCGTAGCTGTTTACAATGAGCAGTTCTTC.

The chain's CDR3 is CASSSTGEEYF. The CDR3 DNA sequence: TGTGCCAGCAGCTCGACAGGGGAGGAGTACTTC. This chain joins TRBV5-4 and TRBJ2-7, with TRBD1 identical over 8 bases. Germline CDR1 reads SGHNT; CDR2 reads YYREEE (reference sequence). Losses at the gene ends were 3 bases for V and 11 bases for J; bases not matched to a gene: 4. This CDR3 spans 11 amino acids.

The CDR3, as DNA: TGTGCCAGCTTGAAAGAGGGAGCCACTGAAGCTTTCTTT. Amino acid sequence: CASLKEGATEAFF. The chain has TRBV11-2 and TRBJ1-1; no clear D gene. Germline assignment: CDR1 SGHAT and CDR2 FQNNGV. The V end lost 8 bases, the J end lost 4 bases, and 14 bases lay between the germline ends. The CDR3 covers 13 residues.

This chain connects TRBV7-9 to TRBJ2-1; 11 positions agree with TRBD2. V was pared by 5 bases and J by 4 bases, with 13 bases of the junction left unmatched. Germline lookup yields CDR1 SEHNR and CDR2 FQNEAQ (reference sequence). The CDR3 is 18 amino acids. CDR3 sequence reads: CASSPEDPLAGGYNEQFF. The DNA of the CDR3 is TGTGCCAGCAGCCCAGAGGATCCTCTAGCGGGGGGATACAATGAGCAGTTCTTC. The full variable domain, its missing parts supplied by reference TRBV7-9 and TRBJ2-1, is DTGVSQNPRHKITKRGQNVTFRCDPISEHNRLYWYRQTLGQGPEFLTYFQNEAQLEKSRLLSDRFSAERPKGSFSTLEIQRTEQGDSAMYLCASSPEDPLAGGYNEQFFGPGTRLTVL.

For this clone: In the same sample, other DNA sequences code for this CDR3. This rearrangement joins TRBV6-6 to TRBJ2-7, with D possibly matching TRBD2 (6 bases). Germline V CDR1 and CDR2: MNHNY, SVGAGI (reference sequence). Trimming cost V 2 bases and J 6 bases, with 11 bases left between them. This CDR3 region has 13 residues. CDR3 protein: CASSYSSGGEQYF. CDR3 DNA: TGTGCCAGCAGTTACAGCTCCGGGGGCGAGCAGTACTTC.

Comment on this clone: This sample also contains other DNA sequences that code for the same CDR3. The chain has TRBV19 and TRBJ2-7; D unclear. V was pared by 4 bases and J by 3 bases, with 4 bases between. The V gene's germline CDR1 is LNHDA and CDR2 SQIVND (reference sequence). The CDR3 sequence is 11 residues long. The CDR3 loop is CASSSYYEQYF. CDR3 nucleotide sequence: TGTGCCAGTAGTAGCTACTACGAGCAGTACTTC. Together with reference TRBV19 and TRBJ2-7, the CDR3 gives the full variable domain: DGGITQSPKYLFRKEGQNVTLSCEQNLNHDAMYWYRQDPGQGLRLIYYSQIVNDFQKGDIAEGYSVSREKKESFPLTVTSAQKNPTAFYLCASSSYYEQYFGPGTRLTVT.

This rearrangement joins TRBV2 to TRBJ2-5; 8 bases line up with TRBD1. V gave up 3 bases and J gave up 1 base; unmatched junction bases: 7. Germline V gene sequence: CDR1 SNHLY, CDR2 FYNNEI. The CDR3 contains 16 residues. CDR3 sequence (DNA): TGTGCCAGCAGTGACGTGACAGGGGCCTTCCAAGAGACCCAGTACTTC. Its protein product is CASSDVTGAFQETQYF.

The rearrangement uses TRBV7-6 and TRBJ2-1, with D uncertain. V was pared by 5 bases and J by 9 bases, with 11 bases between. This CDR3 region has 12 residues. CDR1 is SGHVS and CDR2 is FNYEAQ in the germline V gene. The CDR3 bases are TGTGCCAGCAGCCCCGTCTTAGGTGAGCAGTTCTTC. Protein: CASSPVLGEQFF.

J is TRBJ2-5 and V is TRBV9, with 9 bases aligning to TRBD2. This CDR3 contains 16 residues. Germline V gives CDR1 SGDLS, CDR2 YYNGEE. V was pared by 0 bases and J by 2 bases, with 5 bases of the junction left unmatched. The CDR3 bases are TGTGCCAGCAGCGTAGTAGCGGGGGCGCCACAAGAGACCCAGTACTTC. Translation gives CASSVVAGAPQETQYF.